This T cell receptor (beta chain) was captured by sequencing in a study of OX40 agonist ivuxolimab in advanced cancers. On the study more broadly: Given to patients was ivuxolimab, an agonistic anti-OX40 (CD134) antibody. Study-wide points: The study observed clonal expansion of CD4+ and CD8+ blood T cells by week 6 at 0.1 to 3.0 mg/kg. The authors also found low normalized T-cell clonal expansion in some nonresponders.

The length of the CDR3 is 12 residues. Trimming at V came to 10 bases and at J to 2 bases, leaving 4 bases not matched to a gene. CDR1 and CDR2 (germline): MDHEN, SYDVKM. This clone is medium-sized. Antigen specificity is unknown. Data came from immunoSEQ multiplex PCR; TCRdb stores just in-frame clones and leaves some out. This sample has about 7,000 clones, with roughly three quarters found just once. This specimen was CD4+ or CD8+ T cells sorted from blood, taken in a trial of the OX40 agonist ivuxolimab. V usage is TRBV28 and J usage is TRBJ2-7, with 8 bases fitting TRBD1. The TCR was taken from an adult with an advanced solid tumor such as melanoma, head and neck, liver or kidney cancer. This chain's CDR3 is CATGQGAYEQYF. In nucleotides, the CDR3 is TGTGCCACCGGACAGGGAGCCTACGAGCAGTACTTC.